This T cell receptor (beta chain) was recovered during a study of long-term antiretroviral therapy in people with HIV. Study findings and constraints: Control repertoires displayed wider CDR3 length ranges than the HIV repertoires.

With regard to this clone: What it binds is unknown.

At survey level, the immunoSEQ assay was run in its v3.0 version. Some clones are missing from TCRdb's copy, which holds only in-frame ones; the method was immunoSEQ multiplex PCR. Among some 31,000 clones listed, 97% were seen once. Donors each had at least one pre-ART PBMC sample and at least two post-ART ones. Looked up from germline, CDR1 is KGHSH and CDR2 is LQKENI. The V gene end was trimmed by 2 bases and the J gene end by 6 bases; junction bases not matched to a gene: 14. The CDR3 covers 17 residues. The rearrangement links TRBV18 to TRBJ1-2; 8 bases align to TRBD1. The sequencing here drew on unsorted PBMCs, taken 7.6 years after starting antiretroviral therapy. The sequence came from a young man with HIV. CDR3 residues: CASSPEGTGGLRDGYTF. The CDR3 DNA follows: TGTGCCAGCTCACCAGAGGGGACAGGTGGGCTGCGCGATGGCTACACCTTC.